Listed here is a single TCR beta chain. What it binds is not known. This sample stems from a study of cytomegalovirus exposure and HLA in healthy donors. Broader study findings: HLA alleles showed associations with roughly 17,000 TCR beta sequences in a later analysis, at a 0.05 false discovery rate.

The PCR was carried out with 60 Vbeta primers and 13 Jbeta primers. Repertoires were generated with immunoSEQ multiplex PCR, while TCRdb's copy carries only in-frame clones and drops some. The table includes about 100,000 clones, around 80% detected once. The source of this sequence is a woman aged 60-75 years in good health and CMV-seronegative. The sample comprised PBMCs.

Here the CDR3 reads CASSLTSGSSYEQYF. As DNA, the CDR3 is TGTGCCAGCAGTTTGACTAGCGGGAGCTCCTACGAGCAGTACTTC. J is TRBJ2-7 and V is TRBV27, with 12 nucleotides matching TRBD2. Germline CDR1 is MNHEY and CDR2 is SMNVEV (reference sequence). The J segment lost 0 bases and the V segment lost 3 bases, leaving 0 bases of the junction unmatched. This CDR3 contains 15 residues.